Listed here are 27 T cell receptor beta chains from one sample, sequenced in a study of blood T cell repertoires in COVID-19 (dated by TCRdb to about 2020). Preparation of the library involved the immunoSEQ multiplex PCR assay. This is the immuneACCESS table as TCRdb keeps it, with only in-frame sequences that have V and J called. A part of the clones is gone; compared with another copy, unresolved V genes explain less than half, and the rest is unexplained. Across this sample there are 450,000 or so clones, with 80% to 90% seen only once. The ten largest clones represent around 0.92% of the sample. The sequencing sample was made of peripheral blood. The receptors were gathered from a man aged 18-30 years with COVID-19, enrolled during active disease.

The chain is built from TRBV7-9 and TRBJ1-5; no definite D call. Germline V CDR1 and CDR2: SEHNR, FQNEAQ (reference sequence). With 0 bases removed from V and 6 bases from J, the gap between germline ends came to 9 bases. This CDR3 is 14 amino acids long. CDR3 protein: CASSLAGSLQPQHF. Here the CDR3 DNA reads TGTGCCAGCAGCTTAGCCGGTTCGCTTCAGCCCCAGCATTTT.

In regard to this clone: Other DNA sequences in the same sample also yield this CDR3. The CDR3 protein is CASSSGLAGGQETQYF. The DNA of the CDR3 is TGTGCCAGCAGCTCAGGACTAGCGGGGGGCCAAGAGACCCAGTACTTC. The J gene is TRBJ2-5, the V gene TRBV7-8; 14 bases map to TRBD2. Germline V lookup: CDR1 SGHVS, CDR2 FQNEAQ. The CDR3 contains 16 residues. After removal of 4 bases from V and 1 base from J, the junction contained 2 bases not matched to a gene.

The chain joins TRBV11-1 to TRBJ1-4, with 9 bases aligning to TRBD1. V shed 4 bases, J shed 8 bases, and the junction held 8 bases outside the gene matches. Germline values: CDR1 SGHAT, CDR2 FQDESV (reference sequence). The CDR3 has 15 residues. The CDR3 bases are TGTGCCAGCAGCTCATCCGGGACAGGGTCCGAAAAACTGTTTTTT. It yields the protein CASSSSGTGSEKLFF.

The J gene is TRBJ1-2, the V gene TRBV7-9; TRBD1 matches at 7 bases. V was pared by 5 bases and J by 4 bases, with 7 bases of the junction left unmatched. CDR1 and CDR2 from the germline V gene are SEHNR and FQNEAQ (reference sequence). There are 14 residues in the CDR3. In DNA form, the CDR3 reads TGTGCCAGCAGCCAGGGGGGACAGCCCTATGGCTACACCTTC. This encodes CASSQGGQPYGYTF.

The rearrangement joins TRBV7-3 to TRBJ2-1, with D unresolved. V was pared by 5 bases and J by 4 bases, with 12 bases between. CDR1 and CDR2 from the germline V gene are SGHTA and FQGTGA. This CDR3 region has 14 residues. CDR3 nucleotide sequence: TGTGCCAGCAGCCCCGGTTCGGGTTACAATGAGCAGTTCTTC. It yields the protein CASSPGSGYNEQFF.

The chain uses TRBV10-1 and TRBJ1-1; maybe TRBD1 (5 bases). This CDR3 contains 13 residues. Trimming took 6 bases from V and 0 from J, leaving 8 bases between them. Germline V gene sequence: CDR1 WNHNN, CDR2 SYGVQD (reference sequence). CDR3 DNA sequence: TGCGCCAGCAGCCAGGGATTGAACACTGAAGCTTTCTTT. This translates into CASSQGLNTEAFF.

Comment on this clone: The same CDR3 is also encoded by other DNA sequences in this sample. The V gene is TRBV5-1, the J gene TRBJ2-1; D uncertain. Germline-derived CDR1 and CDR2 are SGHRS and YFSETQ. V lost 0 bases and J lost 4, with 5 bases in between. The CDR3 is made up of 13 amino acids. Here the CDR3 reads CASSLVSYNEQFF. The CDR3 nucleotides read TGCGCCAGCAGCTTGGTTTCATACAATGAGCAGTTCTTC.

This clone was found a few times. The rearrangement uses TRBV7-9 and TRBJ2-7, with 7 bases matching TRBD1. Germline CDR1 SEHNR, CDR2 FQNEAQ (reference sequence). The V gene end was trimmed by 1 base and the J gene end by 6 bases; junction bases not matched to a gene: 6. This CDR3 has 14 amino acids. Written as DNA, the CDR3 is TGTGCCAGCAGCTTAGGACAGGGAAATGGCGAGCAGTACTTC. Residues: CASSLGQGNGEQYF.

In DNA form, the CDR3 reads TGCGCCAGCAGGTCAGGGAATTCGAACACTGAAGCTTTCTTT. This sequence encodes CASRSGNSNTEAFF. The chain joins TRBV10-1 to TRBJ1-1; perhaps TRBD1 as D (5 bases). V gave up 6 bases and J gave up 1 base, with 12 bases separating them. The germline V gene has CDR1 WNHNN and CDR2 SYGVQD (reference sequence). This CDR3 contains 14 residues.

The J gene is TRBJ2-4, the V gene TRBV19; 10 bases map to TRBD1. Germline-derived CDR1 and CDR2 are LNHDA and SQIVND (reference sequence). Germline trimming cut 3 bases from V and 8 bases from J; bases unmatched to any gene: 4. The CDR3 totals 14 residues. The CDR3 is CASSMGQGSDIQYF. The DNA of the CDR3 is TGTGCCAGTAGTATGGGACAGGGGAGTGACATTCAGTACTTC.

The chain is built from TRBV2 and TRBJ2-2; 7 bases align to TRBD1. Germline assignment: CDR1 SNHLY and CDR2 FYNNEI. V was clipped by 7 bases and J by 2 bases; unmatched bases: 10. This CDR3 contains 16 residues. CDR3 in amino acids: CASMGLGQVNTGELFF. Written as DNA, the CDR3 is TGTGCCAGCATGGGGTTAGGACAGGTTAACACCGGGGAGCTGTTTTTT.

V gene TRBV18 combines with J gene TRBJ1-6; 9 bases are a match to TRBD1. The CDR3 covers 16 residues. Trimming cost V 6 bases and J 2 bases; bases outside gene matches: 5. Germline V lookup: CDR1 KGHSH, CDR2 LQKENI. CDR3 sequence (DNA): TGTGCCAGCTCTCTCGGACAGGGGCCCTATAATTCACCCCTCCACTTT. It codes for CASSLGQGPYNSPLHF.

The CDR3 region is CASSPQSGRAYEQYF. The CDR3, as DNA: TGTGCCAGCAGCCCACAAAGCGGGAGGGCCTACGAGCAGTACTTC. The chain links TRBV7-2 to TRBJ2-7; TRBD2 agrees at 10 bases. The V gene end was trimmed by 5 bases and the J gene end by 2 bases; junction bases not matched to a gene: 6. The CDR3 consists of 15 residues. The germline gives CDR1 SGHTA, CDR2 FQGNSA.

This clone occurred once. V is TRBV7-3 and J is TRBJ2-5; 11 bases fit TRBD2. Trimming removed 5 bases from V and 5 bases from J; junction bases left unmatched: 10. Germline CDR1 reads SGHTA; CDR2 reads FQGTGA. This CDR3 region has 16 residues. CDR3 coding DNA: TGTGCCAGCAGCCAAGGGGCTAGCGGGAGGTCCGAGACCCAGTACTTC. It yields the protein CASSQGASGRSETQYF.

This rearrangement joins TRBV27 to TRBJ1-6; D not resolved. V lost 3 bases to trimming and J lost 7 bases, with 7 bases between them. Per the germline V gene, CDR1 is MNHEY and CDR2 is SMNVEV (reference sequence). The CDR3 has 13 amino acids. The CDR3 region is CASSFFGNSPLHF. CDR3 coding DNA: TGTGCCAGCAGTTTCTTCGGGAATTCACCCCTCCACTTT.

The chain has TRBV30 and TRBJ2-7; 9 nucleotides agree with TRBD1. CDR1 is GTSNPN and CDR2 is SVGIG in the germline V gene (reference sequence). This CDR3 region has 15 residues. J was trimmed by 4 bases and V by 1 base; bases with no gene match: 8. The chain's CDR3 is CAWSAGTGLKYEQYF. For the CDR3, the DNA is TGTGCCTGGAGTGCCGGGACAGGGTTGAAGTACGAGCAGTACTTC.

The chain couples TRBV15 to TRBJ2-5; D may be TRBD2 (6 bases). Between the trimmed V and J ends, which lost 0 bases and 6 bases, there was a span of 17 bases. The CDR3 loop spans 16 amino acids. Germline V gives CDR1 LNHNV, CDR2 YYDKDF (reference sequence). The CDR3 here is CATSRDASALVQTQYF. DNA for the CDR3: TGTGCCACCAGCAGAGATGCTAGCGCCCTTGTGCAGACCCAGTACTTC.

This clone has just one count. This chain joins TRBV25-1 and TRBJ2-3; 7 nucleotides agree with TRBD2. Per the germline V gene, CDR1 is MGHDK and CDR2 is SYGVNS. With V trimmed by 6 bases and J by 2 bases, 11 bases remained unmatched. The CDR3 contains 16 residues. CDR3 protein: CASRSSGGSLTDTQYF. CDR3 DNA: TGTGCCAGCAGGTCCTCGGGCGGGAGTCTCACAGATACGCAGTATTTT.

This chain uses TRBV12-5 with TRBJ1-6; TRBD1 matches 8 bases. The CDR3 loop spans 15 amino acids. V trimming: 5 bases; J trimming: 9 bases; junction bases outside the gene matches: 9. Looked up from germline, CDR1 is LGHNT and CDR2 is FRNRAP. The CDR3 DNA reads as TGTGCTAGTGGTCCGGACAGGGCATTTGGTTCACCCCTCCACTTT. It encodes CASGPDRAFGSPLHF.

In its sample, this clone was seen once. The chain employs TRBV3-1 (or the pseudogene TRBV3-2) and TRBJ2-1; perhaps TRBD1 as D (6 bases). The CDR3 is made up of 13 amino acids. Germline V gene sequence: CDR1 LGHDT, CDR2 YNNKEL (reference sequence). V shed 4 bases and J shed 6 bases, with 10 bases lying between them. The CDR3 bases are TGTGCCAGCAGCCGCGGACAGATCAATGAGCAGTTCTTC. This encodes CASSRGQINEQFF.

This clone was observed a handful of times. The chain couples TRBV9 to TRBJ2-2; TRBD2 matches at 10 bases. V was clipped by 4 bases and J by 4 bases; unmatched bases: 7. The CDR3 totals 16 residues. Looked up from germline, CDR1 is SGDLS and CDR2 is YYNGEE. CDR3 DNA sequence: TGTGCCAGCAGCTCTTGGGCTAGCGGGAGCACCGGGGAGCTGTTTTTT. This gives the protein CASSSWASGSTGELFF.

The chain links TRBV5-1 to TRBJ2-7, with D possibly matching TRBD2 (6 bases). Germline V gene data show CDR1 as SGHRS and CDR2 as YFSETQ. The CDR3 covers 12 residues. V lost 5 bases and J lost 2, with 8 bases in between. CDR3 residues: CASRRETYEQYF. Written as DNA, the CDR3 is TGCGCCAGCAGGCGGGAAACCTACGAGCAGTACTTC.

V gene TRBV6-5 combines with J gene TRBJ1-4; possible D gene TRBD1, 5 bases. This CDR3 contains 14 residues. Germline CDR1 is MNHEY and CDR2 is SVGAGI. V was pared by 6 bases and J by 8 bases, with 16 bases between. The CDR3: CASSLGGAREKLFF. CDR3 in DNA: TGTGCCAGCAGCCTGGGTGGGGCGCGAGAAAAACTGTTTTTT.

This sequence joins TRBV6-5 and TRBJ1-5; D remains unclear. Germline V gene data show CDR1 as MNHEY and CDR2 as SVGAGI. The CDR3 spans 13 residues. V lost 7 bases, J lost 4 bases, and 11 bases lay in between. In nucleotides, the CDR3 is TGTGCCAGCATGAAGGAGCCTAATCAGCCCCAGCATTTT. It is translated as CASMKEPNQPQHF.

The CDR3 DNA follows: TGTGCCAGTAGTATTCAGGATACGCAGTATTTT. Translated, it gives CASSIQDTQYF. The V call is TRBV19, the J call TRBJ2-3; D unresolved. The germline CDR1 and CDR2 sequences are LNHDA and SQIVND (reference sequence). The CDR3 extends over 11 amino acids. Trimming took off 3 bases at V and 6 bases at J, with 4 bases between the two ends.

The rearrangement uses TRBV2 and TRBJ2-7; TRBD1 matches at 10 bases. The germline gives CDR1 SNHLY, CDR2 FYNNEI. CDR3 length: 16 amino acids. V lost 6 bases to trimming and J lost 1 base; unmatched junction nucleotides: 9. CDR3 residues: CASSYPRDRGSYEQYF. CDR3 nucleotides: TGTGCCAGCAGCTACCCCCGGGACAGGGGTTCCTACGAGCAGTACTTC.

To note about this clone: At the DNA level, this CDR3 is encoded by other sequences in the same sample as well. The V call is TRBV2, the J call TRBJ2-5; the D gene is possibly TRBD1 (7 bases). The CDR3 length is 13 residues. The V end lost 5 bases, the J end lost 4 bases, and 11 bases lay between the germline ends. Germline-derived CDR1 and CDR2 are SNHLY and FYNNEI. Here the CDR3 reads CASSRQGGETQYF. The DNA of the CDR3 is TGTGCCAGCAGTCGTCAGGGGGGAGAGACCCAGTACTTC.